These 28 T cell receptor beta chains share one sample of origin, sequenced in a study of OX40 agonist ivuxolimab in advanced cancers. The table came from immunoSEQ multiplex PCR; TCRdb's copy has only in-frame clones and leaves some out. The data contain tens of thousands of clones, about 90% of them singletons. Sequences were derived from CD4+ or CD8+ T cells sorted from blood, sampled in a trial of the OX40 agonist ivuxolimab. The receptors were sampled from an adult with an advanced solid tumor such as melanoma, head and neck, liver or kidney cancer.

This clone was found once. The sample carries other DNA sequences with the same CDR3. The rearrangement uses TRBV9 and TRBJ2-7; 10 bases align to TRBD1. V was clipped by 0 bases and J by 3 bases; unmatched bases: 0. Germline V gives CDR1 SGDLS, CDR2 YYNGEE. There are 14 residues in the CDR3. The CDR3 DNA is TGTGCCAGCAGCGTAGGGGACAGGGGCTACGAGCAGTACTTC. As protein: CASSVGDRGYEQYF.

V gene TRBV19 combines with J gene TRBJ1-5; no definite D call. Germline-derived CDR1 and CDR2 are LNHDA and SQIVND (reference sequence). V shed 5 bases and J shed 0 bases, with 8 bases lying between them. This CDR3 comprises 14 residues. CDR3 loop: CASSPGLSNQPQHF. CDR3 in DNA: TGTGCCAGTAGTCCCGGTCTTAGCAATCAGCCCCAGCATTTT. The entire variable domain, with the rest obtained from reference TRBV19 and TRBJ1-5, is as follows: DGGITQSPKYLFRKEGQNVTLSCEQNLNHDAMYWYRQDPGQGLRLIYYSQIVNDFQKGDIAEGYSVSREKKESFPLTVTSAQKNPTAFYLCASSPGLSNQPQHFGDGTRLSIL.

The V call is TRBV5-4, the J call TRBJ2-1; TRBD2 aligns across 8 bases. V lost 4 bases to trimming and J lost 2 bases; unmatched junction nucleotides: 5. CDR1 and CDR2 (germline): SGHNT, YYREEE (reference sequence). CDR3 length: 15 residues. This CDR3 is CASSRLARTYNEQFF. The CDR3, as DNA: TGTGCCAGCAGCAGACTAGCGAGGACCTACAATGAGCAGTTCTTC.

This clone was observed a few times. This CDR3 reads CASFNGGNQPQHF. CDR3 in DNA: TGTGCCAGCTTCAACGGGGGCAATCAGCCCCAGCATTTT. The chain combines TRBV2 with TRBJ1-5, with D unresolved. This CDR3 has 13 amino acids. Germline CDR1 and CDR2: SNHLY and FYNNEI. The V end lost 8 bases, the J end lost 2 bases, and 10 bases lay between the germline ends.

The chain combines TRBV19 with TRBJ1-5; weak D call: TRBD1 (5 bases). This CDR3 comprises 16 residues. V shed 8 bases and J shed 6 bases, with 23 bases lying between them. In germline, CDR1 is LNHDA, CDR2 SQIVND (reference sequence). The CDR3 nucleotides are TGTGCCAGTCGGGGTTTCGGGGGTCGTGAGGGTCAGCCCCAGCATTTT. Translated, it gives CASRGFGGREGQPQHF. The full variable domain, completed using reference TRBV19 and TRBJ1-5, is DGGITQSPKYLFRKEGQNVTLSCEQNLNHDAMYWYRQDPGQGLRLIYYSQIVNDFQKGDIAEGYSVSREKKESFPLTVTSAQKNPTAFYLCASRGFGGREGQPQHFGDGTRLSIL.

The V gene is TRBV28, the J gene TRBJ2-3, with D perhaps TRBD1 or TRBD2 (5 bases each). V shed 7 bases and J shed 0 bases, with 14 bases lying between them. Germline CDR1 and CDR2: MDHEN and SYDVKM. This CDR3 contains 15 residues. Here the CDR3 reads CASTGAGFSTDTQYF. DNA of the CDR3: TGTGCCAGCACCGGGGCTGGCTTTAGCACAGATACGCAGTATTTT.

V is TRBV5-5 and J is TRBJ2-2; possible D gene TRBD2, 5 bases. The germline V gene has CDR1 SGHKS and CDR2 YYEKEE (reference sequence). The CDR3 spans 16 residues. V was clipped by 6 bases and J by 1 base, with 16 bases between them. DNA for the CDR3: TGTGCCAGCACCCCGGCCGGGATCCTGAACACCGGGGAGCTGTTTTTT. It specifies CASTPAGILNTGELFF.

This chain links TRBV7-2 with TRBJ1-5; D remains unclear. Germline V gene data show CDR1 as SGHTA and CDR2 as FQGNSA. CDR3 length: 14 residues. Trimming left V 3 bases short and J 4 bases short, with 10 bases between. CDR3 in amino acids: CASSFSEGNQPQHF. In DNA form, the CDR3 reads TGTGCCAGCAGCTTTTCCGAGGGAAATCAGCCCCAGCATTTT. Drawing the rest from reference TRBV7-2 and TRBJ1-5, the complete variable domain is GAGVSQSPSNKVTEKGKDVELRCDPISGHTALYWYRQSLGQGLEFLIYFQGNSAPDKSGLPSDRFSAERTGGSVSTLTIQRTQQEDSAVYLCASSFSEGNQPQHFGDGTRLSIL.

The chain recombines TRBV7-8 with TRBJ2-3; D remains ambiguous. Trimming shortened V by 5 bases and J by 7 bases, and 10 bases separated the two germline ends. Germline loops: CDR1 SGHVS, CDR2 FQNEAQ. This CDR3 has 12 amino acids. Here the CDR3 DNA reads TGTGCCAGCAGCACCTCCCCCAATACGCAGTATTTT. It encodes CASSTSPNTQYF. Together with reference TRBV7-8 and TRBJ2-3, the CDR3 gives the full variable domain: GAGVSQSPRYKVAKRGQDVALRCDPISGHVSLFWYQQALGQGPEFLTYFQNEAQLDKSGLPSDRFFAERPEGSVSTLKIQRTQQEDSAVYLCASSTSPNTQYFGPGTRLTVL.

About this clone itself: Other DNA variants within this sample encode the same CDR3. This chain links TRBV30 with TRBJ2-6, with D hard to call. Germline assignment: CDR1 GTSNPN and CDR2 SVGIG (reference sequence). Between the trimmed V and J ends, which lost 2 bases and 3 bases, there was a span of 2 bases. The CDR3 length is 12 residues. CDR3 nucleotide sequence: TGTGCCTGGAGTAGTGGGGCCAACGTCCTGACTTTC. This encodes CAWSSGANVLTF.

The table lists this clone with a count of one. V is TRBV11-3 and J is TRBJ2-1, with 8 bases fitting TRBD1. This CDR3 has 15 amino acids. V shed 1 base, J shed 4 bases, and the junction held 3 bases outside the gene matches. From germline, CDR1 is SGHNT and CDR2 YENEEA. The CDR3 coding sequence is TGTGCCAGCAGCTTAGGAGGGACAGGTTACAATGAGCAGTTCTTC. Translating gives CASSLGGTGYNEQFF.

The chain is built from TRBV7-9 and TRBJ2-5; 7 nucleotides align to TRBD1. V shed 4 bases and J 1 base; nucleotides not matched to a gene: 3. Germline-derived CDR1 and CDR2 are SEHNR and FQNEAQ (reference sequence). This CDR3 has 14 amino acids. CDR3 sequence: CASSSTGTQETQYF. CDR3 DNA: TGTGCCAGCAGCTCGACAGGGACCCAAGAGACCCAGTACTTC.

The gene calls are TRBV30 and TRBJ1-2; D is perhaps TRBD1 (5 bases). This CDR3 has 14 residues. Trimming took off 1 base at V and 4 bases at J, with 13 bases between the two ends. From germline, CDR1 is GTSNPN and CDR2 SVGIG (reference sequence). The CDR3 DNA sequence: TGTGCCTGGAGTGCCACCCCGGACACCTATGGCTACACCTTC. Its protein is CAWSATPDTYGYTF.

V usage is TRBV5-4 and J usage is TRBJ2-1, with D possibly called TRBD1 or TRBD2 (5 bases each). The CDR3 is 15 amino acids. The ends were cut back, 0 bases at V and 7 bases at J, with 14 bases in the middle. Germline V gene sequence: CDR1 SGHNT, CDR2 YYREEE (reference sequence). This chain's CDR3 is CASSLVGPQMNEQFF. The CDR3 DNA follows: TGTGCCAGCAGCTTGGTGGGACCGCAAATGAATGAGCAGTTCTTC. Using reference TRBV5-4 and TRBJ2-1 for the parts outside the CDR3, the full variable domain is ETGVTQSPTHLIKTRGQQVTLRCSSQSGHNTVSWYQQALGQGPQFIFQYYREEENGRGNFPPRFSGLQFPNYSSELNVNALELDDSALYLCASSLVGPQMNEQFFGPGTRLTVL.

This clone is a singleton in its sample. This chain uses TRBV30 with TRBJ2-3; D is possibly TRBD1 (5 bases). V gave up 4 bases and J gave up 0 bases, with 11 bases separating them. This CDR3 comprises 14 residues. Germline V lookup: CDR1 GTSNPN, CDR2 SVGIG (reference sequence). In nucleotides, the CDR3 is TGTGCCTGGAAGGGGTCTTTTAGCACAGATACGCAGTATTTT. Protein: CAWKGSFSTDTQYF.

The V call is TRBV30, the J call TRBJ2-2, with D uncertain. The CDR3 is 14 amino acids. Germline CDR1 GTSNPN, CDR2 SVGIG (reference sequence). Trimming left V 0 bases short and J 2 bases short, with 7 bases between. The DNA for the CDR3 is TGTGCCTGGAGTGTTGGGCACAACACCGGGGAGCTGTTTTTT. This encodes CAWSVGHNTGELFF.

The chain couples TRBV10-3 to TRBJ2-2; possible D gene TRBD1, 6 bases. Between the trimmed V and J ends, which lost 10 bases and 0 bases, there was a span of 12 bases. In germline, CDR1 is ENHRY, CDR2 SYGVKD. CDR3 length: 14 residues. This CDR3 is CATLRQANTGELFF. The CDR3 nucleotides read TGTGCCACCCTCCGACAGGCGAACACCGGGGAGCTGTTTTTT.

This rearrangement joins TRBV5-1 to TRBJ2-3, with 7 bases that match TRBD2. V shed 6 bases, J shed 0 bases, and the junction held 10 bases outside the gene matches. The CDR3 runs 16 residues. The V gene's germline CDR1 is SGHRS and CDR2 YFSETQ. CDR3 amino acids: CASTRGSGYSTDTQYF. The CDR3 DNA is TGCGCCAGCACTCGGGGTAGCGGGTATAGCACAGATACGCAGTATTTT.

The chain uses TRBV28 and TRBJ1-3, with TRBD1 as a possible D gene (5 bases). V lost 8 bases to trimming and J lost 0 bases, with 11 bases between them. Germline assignment: CDR1 MDHEN and CDR2 SYDVKM. CDR3 length equals 14 residues. In nucleotides, the CDR3 is TGTGCCAGCGGAGGGGCAGACTCTGGAAACACCATATATTTT. Residues: CASGGADSGNTIYF.

The chain joins TRBV27 to TRBJ2-5; D is unresolved. Germline V gene sequence: CDR1 MNHEY, CDR2 SMNVEV (reference sequence). The germline V and J ends were trimmed by 2 bases and 5 bases, with 6 bases remaining between them. This CDR3 region has 12 residues. CDR3 bases: TGTGCCAGCAGTTTAAAGGAGGAGACCCAGTACTTC. The encoded protein is CASSLKEETQYF.

V is TRBV7-9 and J is TRBJ2-5; 8 nucleotides match TRBD2. CDR1 and CDR2 from the germline V gene are SEHNR and FQNEAQ (reference sequence). V lost 6 bases and J lost 5; bases outside the gene matches: 5. The CDR3 is 13 amino acids. The CDR3 sequence is CASRTGGFETQYF. The CDR3 DNA is TGTGCCAGCAGGACGGGGGGGTTTGAGACCCAGTACTTC.

The chain links TRBV2 to TRBJ1-5; unclear D gene. The CDR3 spans 13 residues. Per germline, CDR1 SNHLY and CDR2 FYNNEI. Trimming shortened V by 5 bases and J by 5 bases, and 10 bases separated the two germline ends. CDR3 nucleotides: TGTGCCAGCAGTCGCATCGGGGATCAGCCCCAGCATTTT. It yields the protein CASSRIGDQPQHF.

V is TRBV27 and J is TRBJ2-1, with a possible D match to TRBD2 (6 bases). V was cut by 7 bases and J by 0 bases, with 25 bases left in between. The germline V gene has CDR1 MNHEY and CDR2 SMNVEV (reference sequence). The length of the CDR3 is 19 residues. The CDR3 spells CASKNIPGRDWDSYNEQFF. Written as DNA, the CDR3 is TGTGCCAGCAAAAACATCCCAGGACGGGACTGGGACTCCTACAATGAGCAGTTCTTC.

The rearrangement links TRBV21-1 to TRBJ1-2. TRBV21-1 has pseudogene status. The length of the CDR3 is 16 residues. For the CDR3, the DNA is TGTGCCAGCAGCTCTAAGCGCCGAGCGCACTGGGGTGGCTACACCTTC. It translates to CASSSKRRAHWGGYTF.

The chain is built from TRBV4-2 and TRBJ1-1; D might be TRBD1 (6 bases). V shed 5 bases and J shed 0 bases, with 13 bases lying between them. CDR1 is LGHNA, CDR2 YNFKEQ, per germline. This CDR3 has 15 residues. CDR3 in DNA: TGTGCCAGCAGCATCCAGACAGGAATGAACACTGAAGCTTTCTTT. Amino acid sequence: CASSIQTGMNTEAFF.

This sequence joins TRBV5-4 and TRBJ1-1; TRBD1 matches at 10 bases. J was trimmed by 4 bases and V by 5 bases; bases with no gene match: 8. Per the germline V gene, CDR1 is SGHNT and CDR2 is YYREEE (reference sequence). This CDR3 spans 15 amino acids. The CDR3 DNA sequence: TGTGCCAGCAGACGAGGGGACAGGGGTGGCACTGAAGCTTTCTTT. As protein: CASRRGDRGGTEAFF. Full variable domain (remainder filled in from reference TRBV5-4 and TRBJ1-1): ETGVTQSPTHLIKTRGQQVTLRCSSQSGHNTVSWYQQALGQGPQFIFQYYREEENGRGNFPPRFSGLQFPNYSSELNVNALELDDSALYLCASRRGDRGGTEAFFGQGTRLTVV.

This clone was seen a few times. CDR3 protein: CASSPGQRSYEQYF. CDR3 in DNA: TGTGCCAGCAGCCCTGGACAGCGTTCCTACGAGCAGTACTTC. The V and J genes are TRBV7-2 and TRBJ2-7; D is possibly TRBD1 (6 bases). Deletions cut 5 bases from V and 1 base from J, with 12 bases between. The CDR3 has 14 residues. CDR1 is SGHTA, CDR2 FQGNSA, per germline.

The genes are TRBV5-1 and TRBJ1-1; 7 nucleotides agree with TRBD1. This CDR3 spans 15 amino acids. Trimming took 7 bases from V and 0 from J; bases not matched to a gene: 9. Looked up from germline, CDR1 is SGHRS and CDR2 is YFSETQ. The chain's CDR3 is CASQPTGAVNTEAFF. The CDR3 nucleotides are TGCGCCAGCCAACCCACAGGGGCCGTGAACACTGAAGCTTTCTTT.